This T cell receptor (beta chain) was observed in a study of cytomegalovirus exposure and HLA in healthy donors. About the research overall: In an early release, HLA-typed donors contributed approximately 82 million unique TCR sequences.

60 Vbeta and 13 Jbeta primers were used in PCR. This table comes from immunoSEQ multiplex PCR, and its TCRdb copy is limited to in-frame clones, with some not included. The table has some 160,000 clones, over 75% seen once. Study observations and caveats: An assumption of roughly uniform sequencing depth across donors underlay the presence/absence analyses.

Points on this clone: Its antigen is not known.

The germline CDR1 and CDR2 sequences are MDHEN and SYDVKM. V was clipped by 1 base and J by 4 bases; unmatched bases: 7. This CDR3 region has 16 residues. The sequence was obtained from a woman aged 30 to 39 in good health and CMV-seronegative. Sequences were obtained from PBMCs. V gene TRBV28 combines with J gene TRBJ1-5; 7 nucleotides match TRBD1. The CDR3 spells CASSLSRTGKNQPQHF. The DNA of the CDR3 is TGTGCCAGCAGTTTATCCAGGACAGGCAAAAATCAGCCCCAGCATTTT.